This passage covers 21 T cell receptor beta chains from one sample sequenced in a study of cytomegalovirus exposure and HLA in healthy donors. Use of 60 Vbeta and 13 Jbeta primers characterized the PCR. The assay was immunoSEQ multiplex PCR, and TCRdb's table has in-frame clones only and misses some. The sample has 210,000 or so clones; more than 60% are singletons. The sample taken for sequencing was PBMCs. These receptors were obtained from a girl aged 2 to 10 in good health and CMV-seronegative.

V is TRBV7-9 and J is TRBJ2-2, with 8 positions matching TRBD1. There are 15 residues in the CDR3. J gave up 5 bases and V 2 bases, and 4 bases lay outside the gene matches. The germline CDR1 and CDR2 sequences are SEHNR and FQNEAQ (reference sequence). CDR3 sequence: CASSLQGAGTGELFF. CDR3 in DNA: TGTGCCAGCAGCTTACAGGGGGCGGGGACCGGGGAGCTGTTTTTT.

The CDR3 nucleotides are TGTGCCAGCGGCAGGGCCCGTTATGGCTACACCTTC. Translation gives CASGRARYGYTF. The rearrangement uses TRBV2 and TRBJ1-2, with TRBD1 as a possible D gene (5 bases). CDR3 length: 12 amino acids. V was pared by 8 bases and J by 5 bases, with 12 bases between. Germline V lookup: CDR1 SNHLY, CDR2 FYNNEI.

The CDR3 spells CASSFLGDYGYTF. In DNA form, the CDR3 reads TGTGCCAGCAGCTTTCTAGGGGACTATGGCTACACCTTC. The chain recombines TRBV5-5 with TRBJ1-2, with D maybe TRBD1 (5 bases). CDR3 size: 13 residues. Germline V gene data show CDR1 as SGHKS and CDR2 as YYEKEE (reference sequence). Trimming stripped 2 bases from V and 3 bases from J, with 8 bases between.

The chain has TRBV5-1 and TRBJ2-2; a weak D match, TRBD2 (5 bases). Germline V gives CDR1 SGHRS, CDR2 YFSETQ. Trimming cost V 6 bases and J 4 bases, with 7 bases left between them. The CDR3 runs 12 residues. As DNA, the CDR3 is TGCGCCAGCAATGAGGGCACCGGGGAGCTGTTTTTT. As protein: CASNEGTGELFF.

This CDR3 reads CASSTYRVDTEAFF. CDR3 DNA: TGTGCCAGCAGCACCTACAGGGTTGACACTGAAGCTTTCTTT. The chain carries TRBV14 and TRBJ1-1; D is perhaps TRBD1 (6 bases). Germline CDR1 and CDR2: SGHDN and FVKESK. Trimming left V 5 bases short and J 3 bases short, with 13 bases between. This CDR3 has 14 residues.

This chain uses TRBV4-2 with TRBJ2-5; possible D gene TRBD2, 6 bases. The CDR3 length is 16 residues. V gave up 4 bases and J gave up 5 bases, with 20 bases separating them. Germline V CDR1 and CDR2: LGHNA, YNFKEQ. In DNA, the CDR3 is TGTGCCAGCAGCCCCTTCCACGGGGGAGGTCGTGAGACCCAGTACTTC. It translates to CASSPFHGGGRETQYF.

The chain joins TRBV7-9 to TRBJ1-2; 12 bases agree with TRBD1. Germline loops: CDR1 SEHNR, CDR2 FQNEAQ (reference sequence). V was pared by 5 bases and J by 3 bases, with 13 bases of the junction left unmatched. The length of the CDR3 is 18 residues. The CDR3 sequence is CASSPIWDRGPPHYGYTF. The CDR3 DNA reads TGTGCCAGCAGCCCTATCTGGGACAGGGGGCCCCCTCACTATGGCTACACCTTC.

The table lists this clone with a count of one. The CDR3 loop reads CASSIQGRGSDTQYF. The DNA for the CDR3 is TGTGCCAGCAGTATCCAAGGGCGGGGTTCAGATACGCAGTATTTT. J is TRBJ2-3 and V is TRBV6-4; tentative D call: TRBD2 (6 bases). Germline CDR1 reads MRHNA; CDR2 reads SNTAGT. V gave up 5 bases and J gave up 4 bases, with 16 bases separating them. The CDR3 totals 15 residues.

The chain employs TRBV19 and TRBJ1-1, with D tentatively TRBD1 (5 bases). With 4 bases removed from V and 4 bases from J, the gap between germline ends came to 16 bases. The CDR3 contains 15 residues. The V gene's germline CDR1 is LNHDA and CDR2 SQIVND (reference sequence). The CDR3 DNA follows: TGTGCCAGTAGTACCAACGGGGGGAGCACCACTGAAGCTTTCTTT. Protein product: CASSTNGGSTTEAFF.

The chain links TRBV27 to TRBJ1-2, with D possibly TRBD1 on 5 matching bases. The V gene lost 5 bases and the J gene lost 0 bases, with 13 bases spanning the gap. The CDR3 loop spans 15 amino acids. Germline V gene data show CDR1 as MNHEY and CDR2 as SMNVEV (reference sequence). The CDR3 DNA follows: TGTGCCAGCAGTGTCCACAGGAGATCTAACTATGGCTACACCTTC. Translation gives CASSVHRRSNYGYTF.

The chain has TRBV18 and TRBJ1-4; D is uncertain. Germline CDR1 KGHSH, CDR2 LQKENI. Deletions cut 2 bases from V and 0 bases from J, with 7 bases between. CDR3 length: 15 residues. The CDR3 spells CASSPVLATNEKLFF. Written as DNA, the CDR3 is TGTGCCAGCTCACCAGTCCTTGCAACTAATGAAAAACTGTTTTTT.

The V and J genes are TRBV19 and TRBJ1-1, with no clear D. Trimming removed 5 bases at V and 7 bases at J, with 11 bases between. Germline assignment: CDR1 LNHDA and CDR2 SQIVND (reference sequence). The length of the CDR3 is 12 residues. This chain's CDR3 is CASSFRGGEAFF. For the CDR3, the DNA is TGTGCCAGTAGTTTCCGGGGTGGTGAAGCTTTCTTT.

The CDR3 nucleotides read TGTGCTAGTGGCAAGGGTAGCGGGTGGAATATAGGGGGGGATACGCAGTATTTT. It codes for CASGKGSGWNIGGDTQYF. The V call is TRBV12-5, the J call TRBJ2-3; perhaps TRBD2 as D (7 bases). The V gene lost 6 bases and the J gene lost 6 bases, with 28 bases spanning the gap. Germline V gene data show CDR1 as LGHNT and CDR2 as FRNRAP. CDR3 length: 18 residues.

This clone was recorded a few times. The rearrangement links TRBV6-6 to TRBJ2-7; perhaps TRBD1 as D (5 bases). The V end was cut by 5 bases, the J end by 4 bases, with 12 bases between. This CDR3 region has 13 residues. From germline, CDR1 is MNHNY and CDR2 SVGAGI (reference sequence). The CDR3 nucleotides are TGTGCCAGCAGTAGAGCGACAGAGTACGAGCAGTACTTC. Translated, it gives CASSRATEYEQYF.

The chain employs TRBV9 and TRBJ1-6, with D unresolved. CDR1 is SGDLS and CDR2 is YYNGEE in the germline V gene. This CDR3 is 13 amino acids long. V shed 3 bases and J shed 4 bases, with 5 bases lying between them. CDR3 amino acids: CASSATYNSPLHF. CDR3 nucleotide sequence: TGTGCCAGCAGCGCGACTTATAATTCACCCCTCCACTTT.

The chain joins TRBV7-9 to TRBJ1-3; D not certain. The CDR3 contains 14 residues. V gave up 7 bases and J gave up 1 base, with 11 bases separating them. CDR1 SEHNR and CDR2 FQNEAQ come from the germline V gene (reference sequence). The CDR3, as DNA: TGTGCCAGCAAGCTCGCGGGATCTGGAAACACCATATATTTT. Its protein product is CASKLAGSGNTIYF.

The chain recombines TRBV9 with TRBJ2-5; 8 positions agree with TRBD2. V lost 0 bases and J lost 4; bases outside the gene matches: 8. The germline V gene encodes CDR1 SGDLS and CDR2 YYNGEE. This CDR3 is built from 16 residues. The DNA for the CDR3 is TGTGCCAGCAGCGTAGGGGGTAGCGGGGACCTAGAGACCCAGTACTTC. Amino acid sequence: CASSVGGSGDLETQYF.

For the CDR3, the DNA is TGTGCCAGCAGCCAAGATCTCGGCAGGGGGGCGCAAGAGACCCAGTACTTC. It translates to CASSQDLGRGAQETQYF. The chain has TRBV4-2 and TRBJ2-5, with D possibly TRBD1 on 7 matching bases. CDR1 is LGHNA and CDR2 is YNFKEQ in the germline V gene. The germline V and J ends were trimmed by 0 bases and 2 bases, with 16 bases remaining between them. CDR3 size: 17 residues.

Notes on this clone: A junction end diverges from the germline sequence, so it may reflect a read error. Other DNA sequences in this specimen translate into the identical CDR3. V usage is TRBV7-2 and J usage is TRBJ1-1; 8 bases are shared with TRBD1. CDR1 is SGHTA and CDR2 is FQGNSA in the germline V gene. The CDR3 runs 16 residues. This chain's CDR3 is CASSLGSGQGPPEAFF. The CDR3 DNA is TGTGCCAGCAGCTTAGGTAGTGGACAGGGACCCCCTGAGGCTTTCTTT.

The V call is TRBV6-5, the J call TRBJ2-7; TRBD2 matches 9 bases. CDR3 length: 15 residues. Per the germline V gene, CDR1 is MNHEY and CDR2 is SVGAGI. The J segment lost 3 bases and the V segment lost 6 bases, leaving 9 bases of the junction unmatched. DNA of the CDR3: TGTGCCAGCAGGTGGCAAGCGGGAGGCGACTACGAGCAGTACTTC. It yields the protein CASRWQAGGDYEQYF.

V and J are TRBV6-5 and TRBJ1-1; D call uncertain. Deletions cut 2 bases from V and 4 bases from J, with 11 bases between. CDR3 length: 14 amino acids. The germline V gene encodes CDR1 MNHEY and CDR2 SVGAGI. CDR3 region: CASSYVGIGTEAFF. In DNA, the CDR3 is TGTGCCAGCAGTTACGTGGGCATAGGCACTGAAGCTTTCTTT.